This paragraph reports one TCR beta chain. The antigen is not known. This specimen belongs to a study of neoadjuvant nivolumab and ipilimumab in lung cancer. Study-level findings and limits: Only two of four nivolumab-treated tumors gained richness and clonality by surgery. Resected tumors had greater TCR richness and clonality than uninvolved lung.

TCRdb's table, derived via immunoSEQ multiplex PCR, lists solely in-frame clones and lacks some. The sample carries thousands of clones, roughly 76% recorded once. This clonotype was obtained from an adult with non-small cell lung cancer. Some clones in this sample may be carry-over from other donors' samples. The material sequenced was normal lung tissue adjacent to the tumor, taken after neoadjuvant nivolumab, alone or with ipilimumab, at or shortly before surgery.

CDR3: CASSSHNDDGELFF. The CDR3 nucleotides are TGTGCCAGCAGTTCCCATAATGACGACGGGGAGCTGTTTTTT. The genes are TRBV6-6 and TRBJ2-2, with D unclear. The CDR3 consists of 14 residues. The germline V gene has CDR1 MNHNY and CDR2 SVGAGI (reference sequence). V lost 4 bases and J 7 bases, leaving 13 bases between the germline ends.